This is a list of T cell receptor beta chains from one sample in a study of glioma-infiltrating T cells. TCRdb re-called the multiplex PCR reads through MiXCR, storing one row per CDR3 protein. The sample lists about 140,000 distinct CDR3 sequences; about 39% were seen once. Sequences were obtained from glioma tissue, nonneoplastic brain tissue, or PBMCs (not recorded which). The receptors originated from a human donor with low-grade glioma or glioblastoma, undergoing nonglioma brain surgery, or in good health (not recorded which). CDR3s include the opening cysteine and the closing phenylalanine or tryptophan. The D gene is left open where the match is weak. Part of the rows lack a size; the others show once, few, many or a class for expanded clones.

clone size	J gene	V gene	D gene	CDR3 protein	CDR3 DNA
-	TRBJ2-1	TRBV19	-	CASSPDSHNEQFF	TGTGCCAGTAGCCCGGACAGCCACAATGAGCAGTTCTTC
-	TRBJ2-1	TRBV7-2	-	CARSLNGFHEQFF	TGTGCCCGCAGCTTAAACGGATTTCATGAGCAGTTCTTC
-	TRBJ1-5	TRBV25-1	-	CASSDRVGGPQHF	TGTGCCAGCAGTGACAGGGTTGGTGGGCCCCAGCATTTT
-	TRBJ1-6	TRBV7-6	-	CASSLDPGPGDSPLHF	TGTGCCAGCAGCTTAGACCCAGGGCCTGGGGATTCACCCCTCCACTTT
-	TRBJ2-5	TRBV20-1	-	CSVSGDLQETQYF	TGCAGTGTGTCCGGGGACTTACAAGAGACCCAGTACTTC
few	TRBJ1-1	TRBV6-2/TRBV6-3	-	CAIRDTVNTEAFF	TGTGCCATCAGAGATACAGTGAACACTGAAGCTTTCTTT
few	TRBJ2-7	TRBV20-1	TRBD1	CSANEPGQPYEQYF	TGCAGTGCAAACGAACCGGGACAGCCCTACGAGCAGTACTTC
-	TRBJ2-5	TRBV5-1	TRBD1	CASRYDRDETQYF	TGCGCCAGCAGATACGACAGGGATGAGACCCAGTACTTC
few	TRBJ2-5	TRBV2	TRBD2	CASTISSGAYQETQYF	TGTGCCAGCACCATCTCTAGCGGAGCGTACCAAGAGACCCAGTACTTC
few	TRBJ2-1	TRBV15	TRBD2	CATSRDLAGSEQFF	TGTGCCACCAGCAGAGATCTAGCGGGGAGTGAGCAGTTCTTC
-	TRBJ2-1	TRBV6-9	TRBD2	CASSLGTSGKNEQFF	TGTGCCAGCAGTTTAGGGACTAGCGGGAAAAATGAGCAGTTCTTC
few	TRBJ2-3	TRBV20-1	-	CSATGTVASPDTQYF	TGCAGTGCTACCGGGACTGTAGCGAGCCCAGATACGCAGTATTTT
-	TRBJ1-2	TRBV7-8	-	CASSPGTATGYTF	TGTGCCAGCAGCCCCGGGACGGCCACTGGCTACACCTTC
-	TRBJ1-1	TRBV12-5	-	CASGLVEGGRTEAFF	TGTGCTAGTGGTTTAGTAGAGGGCGGTAGGACTGAAGCTTTCTTT
-	TRBJ1-1	TRBV6-1	-	CASSPYLNTEAFF	TGTGCCAGCAGTCCTTACCTGAACACTGAAGCTTTCTTT
once	TRBJ2-1	TRBV6-1	TRBD2	CASSHTSGEYNEQFF	TGTGCCAGCAGTCACACTAGCGGAGAATACAATGAGCAGTTCTTC
-	TRBJ2-7	TRBV27	TRBD2	CASSLIGTSGYEQYF	TGTGCCAGCAGTTTGATTGGGACTAGCGGCTACGAGCAGTACTTC
-	TRBJ2-7	TRBV6-1	TRBD1	CASSSSGTGTYEQYF	TGTGCCAGTTCTTCGTCCGGGACAGGGACCTACGAGCAGTACTTC
-	TRBJ1-1	TRBV20-1	-	CSARDLGEGSSEAFF	TGCAGTGCTAGAGATTTGGGGGAGGGGTCGTCTGAAGCTTTCTTT
-	TRBJ1-1	TRBV12-3/TRBV12-4	-	CASGPDPQRDTEAFF	TGTGCCAGCGGCCCGGACCCCCAACGGGACACTGAAGCTTTCTTT
-	TRBJ2-1	TRBV28	TRBD1	CASSLEGRGLGLYNEQFF	TGTGCCAGCAGTTTAGAGGGAAGGGGGCTCGGACTCTACAATGAGCAGTTCTTC
-	TRBJ2-7	TRBV7-9	-	CASSLGFGGAFREQYF	TGTGCCAGCAGCTTAGGGTTCGGAGGGGCGTTTAGAGAGCAGTACTTC
-	TRBJ2-3	TRBV2	-	CATCRGDNTDTQYF	TGTGCCACCTGCCGCGGTGATAACACAGATACGCAGTATTTT
few	TRBJ2-3	TRBV6-1	-	CASSGGLASQYF	TGTGCCAGCAGCGGTGGGCTAGCCTCGCAGTATTTT
-	TRBJ2-7	TRBV20-1	TRBD2	CSATPGLGTSEQYF	TGCAGTGCTACTCCGGGACTAGGTACGTCCGAGCAGTACTTC
-	TRBJ2-5	TRBV29-1	-	CSAAETRETQYF	TGCAGCGCAGCGGAGACGAGGGAGACCCAGTACTTC
-	TRBJ2-2	TRBV20-1	TRBD2	CSAKEREKSHGGGELFF	TGCAGTGCTAAAGAGCGGGAGAAGAGTCATGGTGGCGGAGAGCTGTTTTTT
-	TRBJ1-1	TRBV6-5	-	CASSYSIGGKGEAFF	TGTGCCAGCAGTTACTCGATAGGTGGAAAGGGTGAAGCTTTCTTT
few	TRBJ2-1	TRBV6-6	TRBD2	CASSYIAGAPYNEQFF	TGTGCCAGCAGTTACATAGCGGGCGCCCCTTACAATGAGCAGTTCTTC